This is a list of T cell receptor beta chains from one sample in a study of blood T cell repertoires in COVID-19. The method was immunoSEQ multiplex PCR; TCRdb's version includes in-frame clones alone and lacks a portion of them. Of just under 250,000 clones listed, roughly 91% are singletons. Material for sequencing was PBMCs or T cells enriched from blood (not recorded which). These receptors were taken from a woman aged 25 to 45 who had recovered from COVID-19. Each CDR3 is given with its conserved first and last residue. D genes are given only for firm matches.

v_gene: TRBV5-5
d_gene: NA
j_gene: TRBJ1-2
CDR3nt: TGTGCCAGCAGCTTGGAGCTAAACTATGGCTACACCTTC
CDR3aa: CASSLELNYGYTF

v_gene: TRBV19
d_gene: TRBD1
j_gene: TRBJ1-5
CDR3nt: TGTGCCAGTAGTATTCTGTACTGGGACAGGGGAAGCCAGCCCCAGCATTTT
CDR3aa: CASSILYWDRGSQPQHF

v_gene: TRBV2
d_gene: NA
j_gene: TRBJ2-2
CDR3nt: TGTGCCAGCGGCTCCGCGAACACCGGGGAGCTGTTTTTT
CDR3aa: CASGSANTGELFF

v_gene: TRBV27
d_gene: NA
j_gene: TRBJ1-6
CDR3nt: TGTGCCAGCAGGAAGCACTCAAATTCACCCCTCCACTTT
CDR3aa: CASRKHSNSPLHF

v_gene: TRBV27
d_gene: NA
j_gene: TRBJ1-3
CDR3nt: TGTGCCAGCAGTTCCGCCGCGGGGGAGGTCACCATATATTTT
CDR3aa: CASSSAAGEVTIYF

v_gene: TRBV11-2
d_gene: TRBD1
j_gene: TRBJ2-1
CDR3nt: TGTGCCAGCAGCTCACGGACAGGGACCTTTGAGCAGTTCTTC
CDR3aa: CASSSRTGTFEQFF

v_gene: TRBV6-5
d_gene: NA
j_gene: TRBJ1-1
CDR3nt: TGTGCCAGCAATCCCCAGGATGGCGAAGCTTTCTTT
CDR3aa: CASNPQDGEAFF

v_gene: TRBV27
d_gene: NA
j_gene: TRBJ1-2
CDR3nt: TGTGCCAGCCGGACCGGGACATATAACTATGGCTACACCTTC
CDR3aa: CASRTGTYNYGYTF

v_gene: TRBV18
d_gene: TRBD1
j_gene: TRBJ1-1
CDR3nt: TGTGCCAGCTCACCCCTCTTATTTTGGGGACAGGGAGGTGTTCGCACTGAAGCTTTCTTT
CDR3aa: CASSPLLFWGQGGVRTEAFF

v_gene: TRBV5-5
d_gene: NA
j_gene: TRBJ1-4
CDR3nt: TGTGCCAGCAGCCCGGGGGGTTCGGGTAATGAAAAACTGTTTTTT
CDR3aa: CASSPGGSGNEKLFF

v_gene: TRBV29-1
d_gene: TRBD1
j_gene: TRBJ2-7
CDR3nt: TGCAGCGTTGGCTACCGGACAGGTGGAAATTCCGAGCAGTACTTC
CDR3aa: CSVGYRTGGNSEQYF

v_gene: TRBV7-9
d_gene: NA
j_gene: TRBJ1-5
CDR3nt: TGTGCCAGCAGCTTAATGGGGGCCCAGCCCCAGCATTTT
CDR3aa: CASSLMGAQPQHF

v_gene: TRBV7-2
d_gene: NA
j_gene: TRBJ1-1
CDR3nt: TGTGCCAGCAGCTTGACGCCGGGACAGAACACTGAAGCTTTCTTT
CDR3aa: CASSLTPGQNTEAFF

v_gene: TRBV28
d_gene: TRBD1
j_gene: TRBJ2-7
CDR3nt: TGTGCCAGCAGCCAGACAGGGGGGTACGACGAGCAGTACTTC
CDR3aa: CASSQTGGYDEQYF

v_gene: TRBV27
d_gene: TRBD1
j_gene: TRBJ1-1
CDR3nt: TGTGCCAGCAGTGCCTCGACAGGGGGCTCGAACACTGAAGCTTTCTTT
CDR3aa: CASSASTGGSNTEAFF

v_gene: TRBV19
d_gene: NA
j_gene: TRBJ1-2
CDR3nt: TGTGCCAGTAGTATACTCGGACAAGACTATGGCTACACCTTC
CDR3aa: CASSILGQDYGYTF

v_gene: TRBV9
d_gene: NA
j_gene: TRBJ2-7
CDR3nt: TGTGCCAGCAGCGTAGAGGGGACTTCCCCTCCGCGGCAGTACTTC
CDR3aa: CASSVEGTSPPRQYF

v_gene: TRBV30
d_gene: NA
j_gene: TRBJ1-1
CDR3nt: TGTGCCTGGAGTGCAGGGATAGGGTACACTGAAGCTTTCTTT
CDR3aa: CAWSAGIGYTEAFF

v_gene: TRBV30
d_gene: TRBD1
j_gene: TRBJ1-1
CDR3nt: TGTGCCTGGAGTGTGACCAGGGGGAGTACTGAAGCTTTCTTT
CDR3aa: CAWSVTRGSTEAFF

v_gene: TRBV7-3
d_gene: NA
j_gene: TRBJ1-1
CDR3nt: TGTGCCACCCGACAGTCCATGAACACTGAAGCTTTCTTT
CDR3aa: CATRQSMNTEAFF